This TCR beta chain was retrieved from a study of blood T cell repertoires in COVID-19. V trimming: 5 bases; J trimming: 1 base; junction bases outside the gene matches: 5. Germline V gene data show CDR1 as SEHNR and CDR2 as FQNEAQ (reference sequence). The CDR3 runs to 15 residues. Original methodology: Cell counts per sample came from amplifying reference gene primers. Here immunoSEQ multiplex PCR was the method, and the copy in TCRdb shows in-frame clones only, minus some. V, J and clone size derive from that table, while D and trimming were established from the DNA sequence. The sample contains around 400,000 clones, over 85% of which appear only once. Residents of around 24 US areas, aged about 18 to 95 years, made up the participants. Cohort assignment relied on participant-reported clinical history.

The chain uses TRBV7-9 and TRBJ1-2; TRBD1 matches at 9 bases. The source material was PBMCs or T cells enriched from blood (not recorded which). The receptor was derived from a woman between 25 and 40 years old who had recovered from COVID-19. As DNA, the CDR3 is TGTGCCAGCAGCCGGGACAGGGTATTTAACTATGGCTACACCTTC. Its translation is CASSRDRVFNYGYTF.